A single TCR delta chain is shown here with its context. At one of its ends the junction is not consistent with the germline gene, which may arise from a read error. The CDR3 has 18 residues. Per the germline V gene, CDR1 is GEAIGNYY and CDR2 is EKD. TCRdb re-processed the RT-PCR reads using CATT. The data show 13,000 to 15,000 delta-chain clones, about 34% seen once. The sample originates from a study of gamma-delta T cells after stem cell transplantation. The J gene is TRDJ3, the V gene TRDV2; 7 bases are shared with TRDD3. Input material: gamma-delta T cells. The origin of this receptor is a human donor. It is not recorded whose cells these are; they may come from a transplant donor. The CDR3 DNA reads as TGTGCCTGTGACACCTGGGGGAGAAACTCCTGGGACACCCAACAGATGTTTTTC. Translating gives CACDTWGRNSWDTQQMFF.